What follows are 7 T cell receptor beta chains derived from one specimen sequenced in a study of blood T cell repertoires in COVID-19. Data came from immunoSEQ multiplex PCR; TCRdb stores just in-frame clones and leaves some out. The profile shows some 230,000 clones, roughly 80% of them singletons. The material sequenced was peripheral blood. Receptors were obtained from a woman of 80 years or more with COVID-19, enrolled during active disease.

The chain uses TRBV7-2 and TRBJ1-6; no reliable D call. Trimming cost V 5 bases and J 7 bases, with 21 bases left between them. The CDR3 loop spans 17 amino acids. Germline V gene sequence: CDR1 SGHTA, CDR2 FQGNSA. CDR3 nucleotides: TGTGCCAGCAGCACCGGAGCGGGAGTGGGGTCAAATTCACCCCTCCACTTT. Its protein is CASSTGAGVGSNSPLHF. The whole variable domain, filled in from reference TRBV7-2 and TRBJ1-6, reads GAGVSQSPSNKVTEKGKDVELRCDPISGHTALYWYRQSLGQGLEFLIYFQGNSAPDKSGLPSDRFSAERTGGSVSTLTIQRTQQEDSAVYLCASSTGAGVGSNSPLHFGNGTRLTVT.

The V gene is TRBV5-1, the J gene TRBJ1-3; 7 positions match TRBD1. The CDR3 has 14 amino acids. Unmatched junction bases numbered 3, after V lost 2 bases and J lost 4 bases. Germline V gives CDR1 SGHRS, CDR2 YFSETQ. The CDR3 nucleotides read TGCGCCAGCAGCTTCGGACAGGAGGGAAACACCATATATTTT. This codes for CASSFGQEGNTIYF.

In DNA form, the CDR3 reads TGTGCCAGCAGCCTGGACAGGGGGCAGGGAAATCAGCCCCAGCATTTT. This codes for CASSLDRGQGNQPQHF. V gene TRBV7-2 combines with J gene TRBJ1-5; 11 nucleotides align to TRBD1. The V gene's germline CDR1 is SGHTA and CDR2 FQGNSA. There are 16 residues in the CDR3. Losses at the gene ends were 5 bases for V and 4 bases for J; bases not matched to a gene: 7.

The V and J genes are TRBV30 and TRBJ1-4, with 8 bases lining up with TRBD1. This CDR3 contains 14 residues. CDR1 and CDR2 (germline): GTSNPN, SVGIG (reference sequence). Trimming cost V 3 bases and J 8 bases; bases outside gene matches: 8. CDR3: CAWSGQGMLEKLFF. The CDR3 DNA is TGTGCCTGGAGCGGACAGGGAATGTTGGAAAAACTGTTTTTT.

This chain joins TRBV5-1 and TRBJ2-7, with D perhaps matching TRBD1 (6 bases). V was cut by 2 bases and J by 5 bases, with 14 bases left in between. CDR1 SGHRS and CDR2 YFSETQ come from the germline V gene. This CDR3 spans 14 amino acids. The CDR3 sequence is CASSLGTNKDEQYF. CDR3 coding DNA: TGCGCCAGCAGCTTAGGGACAAACAAGGACGAGCAGTACTTC.

The chain uses TRBV5-1 and TRBJ2-2; weak D call: TRBD2 (5 bases). This CDR3 comprises 14 residues. The V end lost 4 bases, the J end lost 2 bases, and 9 bases lay between the germline ends. The germline V gene has CDR1 SGHRS and CDR2 YFSETQ. This CDR3 is CASSRGLNTGELFF. The CDR3 DNA reads TGCGCCAGCAGCAGAGGACTCAACACCGGGGAGCTGTTTTTT.

In its sample, this clone was seen once. V and J are TRBV18 and TRBJ2-3; the match to TRBD1 covers 7 bases. Germline CDR1 is KGHSH and CDR2 is LQKENI. There are 16 residues in the CDR3. V dropped 1 base and J dropped 0; count of bases not matched to a gene: 4. The CDR3 spells CASSPRTGGSTDTQYF. The CDR3 coding sequence is TGTGCCAGCTCACCACGGACAGGTGGGAGCACAGATACGCAGTATTTT.